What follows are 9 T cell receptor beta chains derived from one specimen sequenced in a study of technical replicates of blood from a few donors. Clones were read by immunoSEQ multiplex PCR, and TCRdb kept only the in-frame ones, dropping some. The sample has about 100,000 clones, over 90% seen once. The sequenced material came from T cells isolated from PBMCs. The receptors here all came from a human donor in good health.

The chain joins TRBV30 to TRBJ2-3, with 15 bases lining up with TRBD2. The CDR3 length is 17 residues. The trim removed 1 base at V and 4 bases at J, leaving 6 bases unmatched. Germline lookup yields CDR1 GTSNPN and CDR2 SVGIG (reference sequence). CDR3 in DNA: TGTGCCTGGAGTGGGTTAAGGACTAGCGGGGGGGCAGATACGCAGTATTTT. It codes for CAWSGLRTSGGADTQYF.

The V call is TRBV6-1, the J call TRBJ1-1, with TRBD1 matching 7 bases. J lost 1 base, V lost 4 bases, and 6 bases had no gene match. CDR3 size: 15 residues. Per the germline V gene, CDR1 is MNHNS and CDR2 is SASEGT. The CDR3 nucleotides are TGTGCCAGCAGTGGAGGACAGGCTTCGAACACTGAAGCTTTCTTT. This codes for CASSGGQASNTEAFF.

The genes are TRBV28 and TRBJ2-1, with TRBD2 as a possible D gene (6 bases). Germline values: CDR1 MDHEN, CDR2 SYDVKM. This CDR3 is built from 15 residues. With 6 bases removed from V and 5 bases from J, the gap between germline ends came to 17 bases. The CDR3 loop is CASSTRLVGNNEQFF. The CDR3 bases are TGTGCCAGCAGCACCCGACTAGTAGGTAACAATGAGCAGTTCTTC.

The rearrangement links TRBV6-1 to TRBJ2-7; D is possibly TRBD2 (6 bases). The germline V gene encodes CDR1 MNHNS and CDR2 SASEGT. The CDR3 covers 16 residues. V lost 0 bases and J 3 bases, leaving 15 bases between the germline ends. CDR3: CASSEAGGFRLYEQYF. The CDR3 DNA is TGTGCCAGCAGTGAAGCGGGGGGTTTTCGACTCTACGAGCAGTACTTC.

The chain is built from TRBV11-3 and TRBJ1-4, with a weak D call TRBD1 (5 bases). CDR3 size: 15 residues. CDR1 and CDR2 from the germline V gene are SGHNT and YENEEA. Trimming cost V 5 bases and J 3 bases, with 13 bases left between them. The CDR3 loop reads CASSPPWGANEKLFF. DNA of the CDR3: TGTGCCAGCAGCCCCCCTTGGGGGGCTAATGAAAAACTGTTTTTT.

CDR3 sequence: CASSIPTRTEAFF. CDR3 sequence (DNA): TGTGCCAGCAGCATACCGACTAGGACTGAAGCTTTCTTT. This rearrangement joins TRBV11-2 to TRBJ1-1; D is undetermined. Germline V gives CDR1 SGHAT, CDR2 FQNNGV. The CDR3 runs 13 residues. The V end was cut by 5 bases, the J end by 5 bases, with 12 bases between.

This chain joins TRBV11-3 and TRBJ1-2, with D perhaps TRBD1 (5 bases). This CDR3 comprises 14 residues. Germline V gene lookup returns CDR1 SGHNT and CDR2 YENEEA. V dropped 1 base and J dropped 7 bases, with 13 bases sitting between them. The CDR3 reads CASSLVAGRGGYTF. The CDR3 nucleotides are TGTGCCAGCAGCTTAGTGGCAGGGCGGGGTGGCTACACCTTC.

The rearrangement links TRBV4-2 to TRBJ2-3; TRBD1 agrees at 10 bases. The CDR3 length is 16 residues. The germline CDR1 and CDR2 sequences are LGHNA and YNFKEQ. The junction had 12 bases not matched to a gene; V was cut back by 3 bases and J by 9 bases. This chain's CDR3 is CASSQADRGQGYTQYF. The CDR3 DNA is TGTGCCAGCAGCCAGGCCGACAGGGGGCAAGGTTACACGCAGTATTTT.

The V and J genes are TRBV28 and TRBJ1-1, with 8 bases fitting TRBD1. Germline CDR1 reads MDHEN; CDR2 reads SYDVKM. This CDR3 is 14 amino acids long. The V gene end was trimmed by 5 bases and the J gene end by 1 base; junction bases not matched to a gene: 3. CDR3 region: CASSDGQGNTEAFF. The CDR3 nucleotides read TGTGCCAGCAGTGACGGACAGGGGAACACTGAAGCTTTCTTT. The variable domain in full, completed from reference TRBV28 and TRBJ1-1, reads DVKVTQSSRYLVKRTGEKVFLECVQDMDHENMFWYRQDPGLGLRLIYFSYDVKMKEKGDIPEGYSVSREKKERFSLILESASTNQTSMYLCASSDGQGNTEAFFGQGTRLTVV.